This T cell receptor beta chain was recovered during a study of tissue T cells after allogeneic stem cell transplantation. Broader study findings: Shared clones across patients were few; motif clustering revealed tissue-specific shared signatures.

V lost 0 bases and J lost 4, with 8 bases in between. Germline CDR1 and CDR2: SGHLS and HYDKME. The CDR3 totals 13 residues. The method was immunoSEQ multiplex PCR; TCRdb's version includes in-frame clones alone and lacks a portion of them. The sample includes thousands of clones, roughly two fifths of them seen just once. As regards this clone: The antigen remains undetermined. Gene labels here are mouse ones. The read finishes 1 residue shy of the CDR3 end, and the germline J gene is used to complete it.

The sample's time point: mouse harvest day 7 after allogeneic transplant. Each mouse received 10^7 T-cell-depleted marrow cells plus 10^6 splenic CD5+ T cells by tail vein. The sample was skin. The J gene is TRBJ1-1, the V gene TRBV12-2; no definite D call. This receptor was identified in a female BALB/c mouse given C57BL/6 T cells with graft-versus-host disease after an allogeneic hematopoietic cell transplant. CDR3 region: CASSLPGVTEVFF. The CDR3 bases that were read are TGTGCCAGCTCTCTCCCAGGCGTCACAGAAGTCTTC.